This is a list of T cell receptor beta chains from one sample in a study of early T cells in non-severe SARS-CoV-2 infection. A single record per CDR3 protein comes from TCRdb applying MiXCR to the 5' RACE reads. In the table there are about 47,000 distinct CDR3 sequences, approximately 10% of which are singletons. The specimen sequenced was whole blood. These receptors all come from an adult who was a healthcare worker with PCR-confirmed SARS-CoV-2 infection or an uninfected control (not recorded which). Each CDR3 is given with its conserved first and last residue. A D gene is named only where the DNA matches it firmly. Part of the rows lack a size; the others show once, few, many or a class for expanded clones.

d_call,clone_size,v_call,j_call,cdr3_aa,cdr3_nt
TRBD2,few,TRBV20-1,TRBJ2-7,CSAAPPGLPTYEQYF,TGCAGTGCGGCCCCCCCGGGACTACCCACCTACGAGCAGTACTTC
NA,many,TRBV5-1,TRBJ2-5,CASSFVADQETQYF,TGCGCCAGCAGCTTCGTAGCGGACCAAGAGACCCAGTACTTC
TRBD2,many,TRBV11-2,TRBJ2-3,CASSLSGLAGLDTQYF,TGTGCCAGCAGCCTCTCCGGACTAGCGGGGTTGGATACGCAGTATTTT
TRBD2,NA,TRBV29-1,TRBJ2-2,CSAGLAGGISGELFF,TGCAGCGCCGGACTAGCGGGGGGAATCTCCGGGGAGCTGTTTTTT
NA,many,TRBV6-6,TRBJ2-1,CASSYGRGRDNEQFF,TGTGCCAGCAGTTACGGGCGGGGTCGGGACAATGAGCAGTTCTTC
NA,NA,TRBV11-1,TRBJ1-6,CASSRSGNNSPLHF,TGTGCCAGCAGCCGGTCGGGTAATAATTCACCCCTCCACTTT
NA,few,TRBV6-6,TRBJ2-6,CASTTEVQSGANVLTF,TGTGCCAGCACCACCGAGGTACAGTCTGGGGCCAACGTCCTGACTTTC
NA,few,TRBV25-1,TRBJ1-4,CASSEWAGPTRGTNEKLFF,TGTGCCAGCAGTGAATGGGCAGGGCCCACGCGGGGAACTAATGAAAAACTGTTTTTT
NA,many,TRBV2,TRBJ1-3,CASRMENTIYF,TGTGCCAGCAGGATGGAAAACACCATATATTTT
NA,few,TRBV11-2,TRBJ2-1,CASSLTPQTYNEQFF,TGTGCCAGCAGCCTCACACCACAGACCTACAATGAGCAGTTCTTC
NA,few,TRBV6-2/TRBV6-3,TRBJ2-1,CASSLRWDFSYNEQFF,TGTGCCAGCAGCCTACGTTGGGACTTCTCCTACAATGAGCAGTTCTTC
NA,many,TRBV12-3/TRBV12-4,TRBJ1-1,CASSRGEVAFF,TGTGCCAGCAGTCGGGGGGAAGTAGCTTTCTTT
NA,few,TRBV11-3,TRBJ2-7,CASSPRQWEEQYF,TGTGCCAGCAGCCCAAGACAGTGGGAAGAGCAGTACTTC
TRBD2,NA,TRBV6-1,TRBJ2-5,CASQTSLQETQYF,TGTGCCAGTCAGACTAGCCTCCAAGAGACCCAGTACTTC
TRBD2,many,TRBV20-1,TRBJ2-3,CSAAGSSGGLTDTQYF,TGCAGTGCTGCGGGGTCTAGCGGGGGGCTCACAGATACGCAGTATTTT
NA,many,TRBV10-3,TRBJ2-6,CAISRTGTVFSGANVLTF,TGTGCCATCAGCCGTACCGGGACGGTCTTCTCTGGGGCCAACGTCCTGACTTTC
NA,many,TRBV29-1,TRBJ1-4,CSVVGLGGEKLFF,TGCAGCGTTGTCGGCCTAGGGGGAGAAAAACTGTTTTTT
NA,many,TRBV2,TRBJ2-4,CASARDAGAKNIQYF,TGTGCCAGCGCCAGGGACGCCGGAGCCAAAAACATTCAGTACTTC
NA,few,TRBV20-1,TRBJ2-7,CSARDRTYEQYF,TGCAGTGCGCGGGACCGAACCTACGAGCAGTACTTC
NA,few,TRBV30,TRBJ1-1,CAWSPHPMGGPGSEAFF,TGTGCCTGGAGTCCTCACCCTATGGGGGGGCCTGGCAGTGAAGCTTTCTTT
TRBD2,many,TRBV7-8,TRBJ2-5,CASSTRLLAGDRKTQYF,TGTGCCAGCAGCACCCGCCTTCTAGCGGGAGACAGAAAGACCCAGTACTTC
TRBD1,many,TRBV28,TRBJ1-5,CASSFRHRGWHF,TGTGCCAGCAGTTTCCGTCACAGGGGATGGCATTTT
TRBD2,many,TRBV29-1,TRBJ2-7,CSVALSGSGEQYF,TGCAGCGTTGCTTTAAGCGGGAGCGGCGAGCAGTACTTC
NA,NA,TRBV6-2/TRBV6-3,TRBJ2-2,CASSYGRGYPGELFF,TGTGCCAGCAGTTACGGTCGCGGGTACCCCGGGGAGCTGTTTTTT
TRBD1,many,TRBV6-5,TRBJ2-2,CASRGDRGNLGELFF,TGTGCCAGCAGAGGGGACAGGGGTAACCTCGGGGAGCTGTTTTTT
NA,few,TRBV5-1,TRBJ2-1,CASGLGTYNEQFF,TGCGCCAGCGGACTGGGAACCTACAATGAGCAGTTCTTC
TRBD1,many,TRBV3-1,TRBJ2-5,CASSQGSGTAFQETQYF,TGTGCCAGCAGCCAGGGTTCCGGGACAGCTTTCCAAGAGACCCAGTACTTC
NA,many,TRBV7-2,TRBJ2-7,CASSKRGGYEQYF,TGTGCCAGCAGCAAAAGAGGGGGGTACGAGCAGTACTTC
NA,few,TRBV5-4,TRBJ1-1,CASSLVTGATEAFF,TGTGCCAGCAGCTTGGTTACGGGAGCCACTGAAGCTTTCTTT
TRBD1,NA,TRBV6-2/TRBV6-3,TRBJ2-1,CASKPGQGGVEQFF,TGTGCCAGCAAACCGGGACAGGGGGGCGTTGAGCAGTTCTTC
TRBD2,NA,TRBV27,TRBJ2-5,CASSKGLAAEETQYF,TGTGCCAGCAGTAAGGGACTAGCGGCAGAAGAGACCCAGTACTTC
NA,NA,TRBV7-6,TRBJ2-3,CASSLGPGADTQYF,TGTGCCAGCAGCTTAGGTCCGGGCGCCGATACGCAGTATTTT
NA,many,TRBV29-1,TRBJ1-1,CSVGTLDTEAFF,TGCAGCGTCGGGACCCTGGACACTGAAGCTTTCTTT
NA,few,TRBV7-2,TRBJ1-1,CASSARQSTEAFF,TGTGCCAGCAGCGCCCGACAGTCCACTGAAGCTTTCTTT
NA,many,TRBV10-1,TRBJ1-1,CASSETGKTEAFF,TGCGCCAGCAGTGAGACAGGGAAAACTGAAGCTTTCTTT
NA,few,TRBV20-1,TRBJ2-1,CSARDPRFPYNEQFF,TGCAGTGCTAGAGATCCCAGGTTTCCCTACAATGAGCAGTTCTTC
TRBD1,many,TRBV20-1,TRBJ2-1,CSAASPGTGNEQFF,TGCAGTGCTGCGAGTCCCGGGACAGGGAATGAGCAGTTCTTC
NA,many,TRBV6-2/TRBV6-3,TRBJ1-5,CASSRTRANQPQHF,TGTGCCAGCAGCCGGACGAGGGCTAATCAGCCCCAGCATTTT
NA,many,TRBV21-1,TRBJ1-1,CASSKPDGGEAFF,TGTGCCAGCAGCAAACCCGACGGGGGAGAAGCTTTCTTT
TRBD1,many,TRBV19,TRBJ2-2,CASTRIRQGGVDTGELFF,TGTGCCAGTACCCGCATAAGACAGGGGGGAGTGGACACCGGGGAGCTGTTTTTT
TRBD2,many,TRBV14,TRBJ2-1,CASSQGPGLAVRDEQFF,TGTGCCAGCAGCCAAGGACCTGGACTAGCGGTCCGCGATGAGCAGTTCTTC
NA,NA,TRBV18,TRBJ2-1,CASSPRLDTGSSYNEQFF,TGTGCCAGCTCACCACGCCTGGACACGGGTAGCTCCTACAATGAGCAGTTCTTC
TRBD1,NA,TRBV5-5,TRBJ2-7,CASSVGGTETYEQYF,TGTGCCAGCAGCGTTGGTGGGACAGAGACCTACGAGCAGTACTTC
TRBD2,few,TRBV6-2/TRBV6-3,TRBJ2-1,CASSYPSGQTTRNEQFF,TGTGCCAGCAGTTACCCTAGCGGACAAACCACGAGGAATGAGCAGTTCTTC
TRBD2,many,TRBV7-2,TRBJ2-1,CASTSGNSYNEQFF,TGTGCCAGTACTAGCGGGAACTCCTACAATGAGCAGTTCTTC
TRBD1,NA,TRBV6-2/TRBV6-3,TRBJ2-5,CASSYVRGTGGRQETQYF,TGTGCCAGCAGTTACGTCAGGGGGACAGGGGGGCGACAAGAGACCCAGTACTTC
TRBD2,few,TRBV4-1,TRBJ2-2,CASSQTSGDLTGELFF,TGCGCCAGCAGCCAAACTAGCGGGGACTTGACCGGGGAGCTGTTTTTT
TRBD1,NA,TRBV28,TRBJ2-6,CASSLTGINVLTF,TGTGCCAGCAGTTTGACAGGGATTAACGTCCTGACTTTC
NA,many,TRBV5-1,TRBJ2-5,CASSLGSQETQYF,TGCGCCAGCAGCTTAGGGTCTCAAGAGACCCAGTACTTC
NA,many,TRBV20-1,TRBJ1-5,CSARVRANSNQPQHF,TGCAGTGCTAGAGTGCGCGCAAATAGCAATCAGCCCCAGCATTTT
NA,NA,TRBV10-3,TRBJ2-5,CAISVSEETQYF,TGTGCCATCAGTGTAAGTGAGGAGACCCAGTACTTC
NA,NA,TRBV20-1,TRBJ2-1,CSALGQSNEQFF,TGCAGTGCTCTAGGACAGTCCAATGAGCAGTTCTTC